The 27 T cell receptor beta chains below were found in one sample sequenced in a study of blood T cell repertoires in COVID-19. Profiled with immunoSEQ multiplex PCR; TCRdb holds only in-frame clones, not every one. The sample has about 200,000 clones, just over 90% seen once. The sample consisted of peripheral blood. These receptors all stem from a man aged 25-45 years with acute or convalescent COVID-19.

The rearrangement joins TRBV6-5 to TRBJ1-2, with no clear D. Trimming took off 8 bases at V and 2 bases at J, with 6 bases between the two ends. The CDR3 sequence is 11 residues long. Germline V gives CDR1 MNHEY, CDR2 SVGAGI. The CDR3 DNA is TGTGCCAGCGGCGGAAACTATGGCTACACCTTC. Translating gives CASGGNYGYTF.

The rearrangement uses TRBV27 and TRBJ2-5, with 7 bases lining up with TRBD1. V lost 2 bases, J lost 5 bases, and 5 bases stayed unmatched. CDR1 and CDR2 (germline): MNHEY, SMNVEV (reference sequence). The length of the CDR3 is 14 residues. CDR3 nucleotide sequence: TGTGCCAGCAGTTTAAGGGGGCTGAGGGAGACCCAGTACTTC. This gives the protein CASSLRGLRETQYF.

This clone has just one count. CDR3 loop: CASSIRRGTEAFF. The DNA for the CDR3 is TGTGCCAGTAGTATACGACGGGGCACTGAAGCTTTCTTT. J is TRBJ1-1 and V is TRBV19; no clear D. The CDR3 has 13 amino acids. V gave up 2 bases and J gave up 4 bases, with 8 bases separating them. Germline assignment: CDR1 LNHDA and CDR2 SQIVND (reference sequence).

The chain joins TRBV27 to TRBJ1-1; D unresolved. Germline CDR1 reads MNHEY; CDR2 reads SMNVEV (reference sequence). The CDR3 runs 18 residues. Between the trimmed V and J ends, which lost 6 bases and 0 bases, there was a span of 23 bases. The CDR3 spells CASSPTLGRGLLNTEAFF. In nucleotides, the CDR3 is TGTGCCAGCAGCCCAACCTTAGGCCGCGGACTTTTGAACACTGAAGCTTTCTTT.

J is TRBJ1-2 and V is TRBV5-4, with TRBD1 as a possible D gene (5 bases). CDR3 length equals 13 residues. Trimming left V 3 bases short and J 5 bases short, with 11 bases between. Per the germline V gene, CDR1 is SGHNT and CDR2 is YYREEE (reference sequence). DNA of the CDR3: TGTGCCAGCAGCTGGCCCAGGGATTATGGCTACACCTTC. Its protein product is CASSWPRDYGYTF.

J is TRBJ1-1 and V is TRBV9, with D possibly matching TRBD1 (6 bases). The germline V and J ends were trimmed by 3 bases and 4 bases, with 16 bases remaining between them. The CDR3 length is 15 residues. CDR1 is SGDLS, CDR2 YYNGEE, per germline. Here the CDR3 reads CASSGSVRGSTEAFF. DNA for the CDR3: TGTGCCAGCAGCGGGTCTGTCAGGGGAAGCACTGAAGCTTTCTTT.

Notes on this clone: One end of the junction fails to match germline, which may point to a read error. The chain carries TRBV7-7 and TRBJ2-5; D perhaps matches TRBD2 (5 bases). This CDR3 region has 14 residues. Germline CDR1 reads SSHAT; CDR2 reads FNYEAQ (reference sequence). CDR3: CASSLVGDLETQYF. The CDR3 nucleotides are TGTGCTAGCAGCTTAGTCGGGGATTTGGAGACCCAGTACTTC.

This chain connects TRBV5-4 to TRBJ2-3, with D perhaps matching TRBD2 (5 bases). Germline CDR1 and CDR2: SGHNT and YYREEE (reference sequence). This CDR3 has 14 residues. Trimming removed 0 bases at V and 3 bases at J, with 8 bases between. The chain's CDR3 is CASSLARGTDTQYF. CDR3 coding DNA: TGTGCCAGCAGCTTGGCCCGGGGAACAGATACGCAGTATTTT.

This clone was counted only a few times. The gene calls are TRBV5-1 and TRBJ1-6; the D is unclear. Trimming removed 2 bases at V and 0 bases at J, with 9 bases between. The germline CDR1 and CDR2 sequences are SGHRS and YFSETQ. The CDR3 runs to 16 residues. The CDR3 here is CASSFRGSSYNSPLHF. The CDR3 bases are TGCGCCAGCAGCTTCCGAGGGAGCTCCTATAATTCACCCCTCCACTTT.

V and J are TRBV25-1 and TRBJ1-5; D is perhaps TRBD1 (6 bases). The CDR3 is 13 residues long. Looked up from germline, CDR1 is MGHDK and CDR2 is SYGVNS. V lost 4 bases to trimming and J lost 7 bases, with 11 bases between them. Here the CDR3 DNA reads TGTGCCAGCAGTGTTACTACAGGGCAGCCCCAGCATTTT. Translating gives CASSVTTGQPQHF.

The rearrangement links TRBV27 to TRBJ2-7, with 9 bases identical to TRBD1. The CDR3 has 15 residues. J lost 3 bases, V lost 5 bases, and 8 bases had no gene match. CDR1 and CDR2 (germline): MNHEY, SMNVEV (reference sequence). The CDR3: CASSPPSGQGYEQYF. In DNA, the CDR3 is TGTGCCAGCAGTCCCCCCTCGGGACAGGGCTACGAGCAGTACTTC.

The CDR3, as DNA: TGTGCCAGCAGTGATATCGGTGCCCTGAGCAATCAGCCCCAGCATTTT. Translated, it gives CASSDIGALSNQPQHF. The genes are TRBV6-1 and TRBJ1-5, with D unresolved. CDR3 length: 16 amino acids. The V gene's germline CDR1 is MNHNS and CDR2 SASEGT. V lost 3 bases, J lost 1 base, and 13 bases lay in between.

A word on this clone: The junction shows a germline mismatch at one end, possibly a read error. This sequence joins TRBV7-7 and TRBJ2-7, with D tentatively TRBD2 (7 bases). The CDR3 totals 14 residues. CDR1 and CDR2 (germline): SSHAT, FNYEAQ (reference sequence). CDR3 sequence: CASSPTGGAGEQYF. Here the CDR3 DNA reads TGTGCTAGCAGCCCTACTGGGGGGGCAGGGGAGCAGTACTTC.

V usage is TRBV27 and J usage is TRBJ2-7, with TRBD1 matching over 12 bases. This CDR3 comprises 14 residues. The V gene end was trimmed by 5 bases and the J gene end by 6 bases; junction bases not matched to a gene: 5. The germline gives CDR1 MNHEY, CDR2 SMNVEV (reference sequence). CDR3 residues: CASSQRDRGLEQYF. Written as DNA, the CDR3 is TGTGCCAGCAGTCAACGGGACAGGGGGCTCGAGCAGTACTTC.

J is TRBJ2-1 and V is TRBV4-1; TRBD1 is a possible D gene (5 bases). Germline V gives CDR1 MGHRA, CDR2 YSYEKL. The germline V and J ends were trimmed by 0 bases and 9 bases, with 15 bases remaining between them. There are 15 residues in the CDR3. This CDR3 reads CASSQDRSWGSEQFF. The CDR3 DNA follows: TGCGCCAGCAGCCAAGATAGGAGTTGGGGCAGTGAGCAGTTCTTC.

The chain combines TRBV4-1 with TRBJ2-7; TRBD2 matches 7 bases. V dropped 4 bases and J dropped 0; count of bases not matched to a gene: 9. This CDR3 is 16 amino acids long. The germline gives CDR1 MGHRA, CDR2 YSYEKL. CDR3 loop: CASSRVSRDYSYEQYF. DNA of the CDR3: TGCGCCAGCAGCCGCGTGAGCCGGGACTACTCCTACGAGCAGTACTTC.

The chain combines TRBV7-9 with TRBJ1-3; no clear D. The CDR3 consists of 14 residues. Looked up from germline, CDR1 is SEHNR and CDR2 is FQNEAQ (reference sequence). Trimming took 5 bases from V and 4 from J, leaving 12 bases between them. The CDR3 here is CASSQGLGGNTIYF. The CDR3 nucleotides are TGTGCCAGCAGCCAAGGACTCGGGGGAAACACCATATATTTT.

V gene TRBV7-8 combines with J gene TRBJ1-5, with D unclear. The CDR3 is made up of 14 amino acids. Per germline, CDR1 SGHVS and CDR2 FQNEAQ. V lost 1 base and J lost 3, with 7 bases in between. The CDR3 region has the DNA TGTGCCAGCAGCTTAGTCCCGTACAATCAGCCCCAGCATTTT. As protein: CASSLVPYNQPQHF. Full variable domain (outside the CDR3, taken from reference TRBV7-8 and TRBJ1-5): GAGVSQSPRYKVAKRGQDVALRCDPISGHVSLFWYQQALGQGPEFLTYFQNEAQLDKSGLPSDRFFAERPEGSVSTLKIQRTQQEDSAVYLCASSLVPYNQPQHFGDGTRLSIL.

The chain links TRBV30 to TRBJ2-1, with TRBD2 as a possible D gene (5 bases). Trimming cost V 0 bases and J 5 bases, with 17 bases left between them. Germline V lookup: CDR1 GTSNPN, CDR2 SVGIG (reference sequence). The CDR3 consists of 16 residues. The CDR3 protein is CAWSVRSGLVNNEQFF. For the CDR3, the DNA is TGTGCCTGGAGTGTACGCAGCGGATTAGTTAACAATGAGCAGTTCTTC.

This chain links TRBV7-9 with TRBJ1-1; weak D call: TRBD1 (5 bases). Trimming cost V 5 bases and J 5 bases, with 12 bases left between them. This CDR3 is built from 13 residues. The germline gives CDR1 SEHNR, CDR2 FQNEAQ (reference sequence). In DNA, the CDR3 is TGTGCCAGCAGCGACAGCGTGGGGACTGAAGCTTTCTTT. The encoded protein is CASSDSVGTEAFF. The full variable domain, with the rest looked up from reference TRBV7-9 and TRBJ1-1, is DTGVSQNPRHKITKRGQNVTFRCDPISEHNRLYWYRQTLGQGPEFLTYFQNEAQLEKSRLLSDRFSAERPKGSFSTLEIQRTEQGDSAMYLCASSDSVGTEAFFGQGTRLTVV.

CDR3 protein: CSVAGLSSAFF. The DNA for the CDR3 is TGCAGCGTTGCAGGGCTCTCTTCGGCTTTCTTT. The chain recombines TRBV29-1 with TRBJ1-1; the D gene is possibly TRBD1 (5 bases). Germline CDR1 reads SQVTM; CDR2 reads ANQGSEA. Trimming took 4 bases from V and 11 from J, leaving 14 bases between them. The CDR3 covers 11 residues. Together with reference TRBV29-1 and TRBJ1-1, the CDR3 gives the full variable domain: SAVISQKPSRDICQRGTSLTIQCQVDSQVTMMFWYRQQPGQSLTLIATANQGSEATYESGFVIDKFPISRPNLTFSTLTVSNMSPEDSSIYLCSVAGLSSAFFGQGTRLTVV.

The V call is TRBV25-1, the J call TRBJ1-6; 8 positions agree with TRBD1. Looked up from germline, CDR1 is MGHDK and CDR2 is SYGVNS. The CDR3 sequence is 15 residues long. V was pared by 3 bases and J by 10 bases, with 8 bases of the junction left unmatched. CDR3 sequence reads: CASSETKTGVSPLHF. The CDR3 DNA reads TGTGCCAGCAGTGAGACAAAGACAGGGGTCTCACCCCTCCACTTT.

V usage is TRBV5-1 and J usage is TRBJ1-1; D is undetermined. The CDR3 runs 12 residues. Germline CDR1 is SGHRS and CDR2 is YFSETQ. V dropped 2 bases and J dropped 4 bases, with 6 bases sitting between them. This CDR3 reads CASSLRGTEAFF. CDR3 in DNA: TGCGCCAGCAGCTTACGAGGCACTGAAGCTTTCTTT.

The rearrangement joins TRBV27 to TRBJ1-4, with D tentatively TRBD1 (5 bases). Germline-derived CDR1 and CDR2 are MNHEY and SMNVEV (reference sequence). The CDR3 covers 15 residues. Trimming removed 2 bases from V and 3 bases from J, with 10 bases in between. The CDR3, as DNA: TGTGCCAGCAGTTTAGGGGGGGTACCTAATGAAAAACTGTTTTTT. Its translation: CASSLGGVPNEKLFF.

The chain links TRBV30 to TRBJ2-1; 9 bases fit TRBD2. Trimming cost V 6 bases and J 4 bases; bases outside gene matches: 7. In germline, CDR1 is GTSNPN, CDR2 SVGIG (reference sequence). The length of the CDR3 is 14 residues. CDR3 in amino acids: CACRLAGRYNEQFF. CDR3 sequence (DNA): TGTGCCTGCCGGCTAGCGGGGCGATACAATGAGCAGTTCTTC.

This clone was recorded only once. The CDR3 coding sequence is TGTGCCAGCAGTGATTTTGGGGCCCTTGATGAAAAACTGTTTTTT. It yields the protein CASSDFGALDEKLFF. The V gene is TRBV6-1, the J gene TRBJ1-4; maybe TRBD1 (5 bases). Trimming removed 3 bases at V and 6 bases at J, with 14 bases between. The CDR3 covers 15 residues. In germline, CDR1 is MNHNS, CDR2 SASEGT.

The J gene is TRBJ2-2, the V gene TRBV9, with TRBD1 as a possible D gene (6 bases). CDR3 length equals 15 residues. The V end lost 0 bases, the J end lost 2 bases, and 8 bases lay between the germline ends. Germline V gives CDR1 SGDLS, CDR2 YYNGEE. The CDR3 bases are TGTGCCAGCAGCGTAGGGACAGTCAACACCGGGGAGCTGTTTTTT. Its protein is CASSVGTVNTGELFF.